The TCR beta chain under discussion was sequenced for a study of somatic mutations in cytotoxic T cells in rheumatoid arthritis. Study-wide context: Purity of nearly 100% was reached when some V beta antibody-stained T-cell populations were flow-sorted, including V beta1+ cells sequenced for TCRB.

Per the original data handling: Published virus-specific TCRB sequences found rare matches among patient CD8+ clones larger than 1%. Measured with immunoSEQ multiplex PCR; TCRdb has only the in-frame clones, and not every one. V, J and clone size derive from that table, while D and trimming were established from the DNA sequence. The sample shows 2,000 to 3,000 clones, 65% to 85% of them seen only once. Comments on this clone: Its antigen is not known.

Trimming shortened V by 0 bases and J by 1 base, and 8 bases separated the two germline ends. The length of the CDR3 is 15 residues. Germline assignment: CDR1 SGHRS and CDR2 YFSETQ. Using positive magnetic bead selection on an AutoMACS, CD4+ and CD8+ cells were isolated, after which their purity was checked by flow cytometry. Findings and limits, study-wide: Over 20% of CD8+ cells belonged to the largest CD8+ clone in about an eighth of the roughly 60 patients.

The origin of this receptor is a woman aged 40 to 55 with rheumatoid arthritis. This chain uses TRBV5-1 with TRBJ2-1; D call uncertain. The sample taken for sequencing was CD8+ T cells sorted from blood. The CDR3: CASSLDSPSYNEQFF. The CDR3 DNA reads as TGCGCCAGCAGCTTGGATAGCCCTTCCTACAATGAGCAGTTCTTC.